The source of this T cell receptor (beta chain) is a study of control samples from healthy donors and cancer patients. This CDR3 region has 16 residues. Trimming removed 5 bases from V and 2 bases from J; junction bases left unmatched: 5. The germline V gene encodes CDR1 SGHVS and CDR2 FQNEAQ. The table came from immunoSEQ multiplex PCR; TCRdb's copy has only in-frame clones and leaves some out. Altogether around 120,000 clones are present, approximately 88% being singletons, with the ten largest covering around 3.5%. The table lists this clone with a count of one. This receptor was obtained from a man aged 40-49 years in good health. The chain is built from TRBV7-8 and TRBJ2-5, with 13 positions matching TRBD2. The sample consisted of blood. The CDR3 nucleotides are TGTGCCAGCAGCGAGACTAGCGGGGGGCCTCAAGAGACCCAGTACTTC. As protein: CASSETSGGPQETQYF.